The 16 T cell receptor beta chains in this list originate from one sample, sequenced in a study of cytomegalovirus exposure and HLA in healthy donors. It was with 60 Vbeta and 13 Jbeta primers that the PCR ran. Sequencing was performed with immunoSEQ multiplex PCR; in TCRdb, only in-frame clones are kept and a portion is missing. Recorded here are about 160,000 clones; the top ten clones represent over 1%. The material sequenced was PBMCs. All receptors come from a woman between 55 and 75 years old in good health and CMV-seronegative.

This chain uses TRBV11-3 with TRBJ2-1; D may be TRBD2 (6 bases). The CDR3 is made up of 15 amino acids. Germline-derived CDR1 and CDR2 are SGHNT and YENEEA. V lost 2 bases to trimming and J lost 3 bases, with 11 bases between them. The CDR3 region has the DNA TGTGCCAGCAGCTTAAGGGGAGGTGGCTACAATGAGCAGTTCTTC. Its translation: CASSLRGGGYNEQFF. Full variable domain (missing parts from reference TRBV11-3 and TRBJ2-1): EAGVVQSPRYKIIEKKQPVAFWCNPISGHNTLYWYLQNLGQGPELLIRYENEEAVDDSQLPKDRFSAERLKGVDSTLKIQPAELGDSAVYLCASSLRGGGYNEQFFGPGTRLTVL.

The rearrangement uses TRBV2 and TRBJ2-5; possible D gene TRBD2, 6 bases. This CDR3 contains 13 residues. Germline V gene sequence: CDR1 SNHLY, CDR2 FYNNEI. Trimming took off 7 bases at V and 5 bases at J, with 14 bases between the two ends. DNA for the CDR3: TGTGCCAGCACCGAGAGGAGGGAGGAGACCCAGTACTTC. Its translation: CASTERREETQYF.

The chain recombines TRBV29-1 with TRBJ2-6; TRBD1 is a possible D gene (5 bases). CDR3 length equals 13 residues. Germline CDR1 and CDR2: SQVTM and ANQGSEA. Trimming stripped 4 bases from V and 8 bases from J, with 12 bases between. The CDR3 region is CSVVGWTTNVLTF. The CDR3 region has the DNA TGCAGCGTTGTAGGTTGGACAACCAACGTCCTGACTTTC.

The rearrangement joins TRBV7-3 to TRBJ2-1; maybe TRBD2 (6 bases). V lost 2 bases and J lost 6, with 23 bases in between. The CDR3 length is 18 residues. Germline CDR1 and CDR2: SGHTA and FQGTGA. The CDR3 spells CASSLRTTVGTPGNEQFF. The CDR3 DNA follows: TGTGCCAGCAGCTTACGAACCACCGTCGGGACTCCCGGCAATGAGCAGTTCTTC. Variable domain in full (rest from reference TRBV7-3 and TRBJ2-1): GAGVSQTPSNKVTEKGKYVELRCDPISGHTALYWYRQSLGQGPEFLIYFQGTGAADDSGLPNDRFFAVRPEGSVSTLKIQRTERGDSAVYLCASSLRTTVGTPGNEQFFGPGTRLTVL.

V usage is TRBV2 and J usage is TRBJ2-6; TRBD1 is a possible D gene (5 bases). Trimming cost V 11 bases and J 2 bases, with 10 bases left between them. CDR3 length equals 13 residues. Germline assignment: CDR1 SNHLY and CDR2 FYNNEI. The CDR3 here is CASTGTGANVLTF. Written as DNA, the CDR3 is TGTGCCTCCACAGGCACTGGGGCCAACGTCCTGACTTTC.

The chain employs TRBV18 and TRBJ2-7; 8 bases are shared with TRBD1. The CDR3 totals 13 residues. Germline V gene sequence: CDR1 KGHSH, CDR2 LQKENI. V trimming: 3 bases; J trimming: 5 bases; junction bases outside the gene matches: 3. The CDR3 nucleotides are TGTGCCAGCTCACCGGGACAGGTAAACGAGCAGTACTTC. This codes for CASSPGQVNEQYF.

This chain links TRBV4-3 with TRBJ2-1; perhaps TRBD1 as D (5 bases). The CDR3 covers 12 residues. Germline assignment: CDR1 LGHNA and CDR2 YSLEER. V shed 1 base and J shed 10 bases, with 8 bases lying between them. The CDR3 DNA reads TGCGCCAGCAGCCAAGGGGCAGGGGAGCAGTTCTTC. Encoded protein: CASSQGAGEQFF.

J is TRBJ1-1 and V is TRBV19; perhaps TRBD1 as D (6 bases). The CDR3 is 13 amino acids. V dropped 1 base and J dropped 6 bases, with 9 bases sitting between them. Germline V gives CDR1 LNHDA, CDR2 SQIVND (reference sequence). CDR3 bases: TGTGCCAGTAGTATAGGGACAGCCGCTGAAGCTTTCTTT. It specifies CASSIGTAAEAFF. The variable domain in full, completed from reference TRBV19 and TRBJ1-1, reads DGGITQSPKYLFRKEGQNVTLSCEQNLNHDAMYWYRQDPGQGLRLIYYSQIVNDFQKGDIAEGYSVSREKKESFPLTVTSAQKNPTAFYLCASSIGTAAEAFFGQGTRLTVV.

J is TRBJ1-5 and V is TRBV4-1; TRBD1 might be the D (5 bases). V was shortened by 1 base and J by 5 bases, with 12 bases between the two germline ends. The CDR3 sequence is 15 residues long. Germline loops: CDR1 MGHRA, CDR2 YSYEKL. CDR3: CASSQVRGGDQPQHF. As DNA, the CDR3 is TGCGCCAGCAGCCAAGTGAGGGGAGGCGATCAGCCCCAGCATTTT.

The rearrangement joins TRBV5-4 to TRBJ2-6, with D unresolved. CDR3 length: 15 amino acids. Deletions cut 0 bases from V and 0 bases from J, with 4 bases between. The germline gives CDR1 SGHNT, CDR2 YYREEE (reference sequence). The CDR3 coding sequence is TGTGCCAGCAGCTTGGATTACTCTGGGGCCAACGTCCTGACTTTC. Its translation is CASSLDYSGANVLTF.

V usage is TRBV5-1 and J usage is TRBJ2-2, with D unresolved. CDR1 is SGHRS, CDR2 YFSETQ, per germline. The CDR3 totals 12 residues. Trimming took 1 base from V and 7 from J, leaving 5 bases between them. CDR3 sequence: CASSLSSGELFF. In DNA form, the CDR3 reads TGCGCCAGCAGCTTGAGTAGCGGGGAGCTGTTTTTT.

This chain uses TRBV5-1 with TRBJ2-3; perhaps TRBD1 as D (6 bases). This CDR3 is 15 amino acids long. Germline assignment: CDR1 SGHRS and CDR2 YFSETQ. Trimming pared 3 bases from V and 2 bases from J, leaving 13 bases between. CDR3 sequence: CASSWAGTLTDTQYF. DNA for the CDR3: TGCGCCAGCAGCTGGGCCGGGACACTCACAGATACGCAGTATTTT.

This chain uses TRBV6-5 with TRBJ2-7; 8 nucleotides align to TRBD1. The CDR3 loop spans 15 amino acids. With 5 bases clipped from V and 6 bases from J, the junction kept 12 bases outside the gene matches. The germline V gene encodes CDR1 MNHEY and CDR2 SVGAGI. The CDR3 here is CASSPRPTGVAEQYF. CDR3 DNA sequence: TGTGCCAGCAGTCCGAGACCGACAGGGGTGGCCGAGCAGTACTTC.

This chain joins TRBV5-4 and TRBJ2-6; D might be TRBD2 (6 bases). The CDR3 is made up of 15 amino acids. Trimming took 6 bases from V and 1 from J, leaving 11 bases between them. The germline V gene encodes CDR1 SGHNT and CDR2 YYREEE (reference sequence). CDR3 DNA: TGTGCCAGCACCTGGGGGGTGTCTGGGGCCAACGTCCTGACTTTC. Translated: CASTWGVSGANVLTF.

The DNA for the CDR3 is TGCACCAGCAGCCCCCAGGTAGCGGGAGGGGGTGAGCAGTACTTC. Translation: CTSSPQVAGGGEQYF. The V and J genes are TRBV1 and TRBJ2-7; the table gives TRBD2 as D, unverified against the DNA. TRBV1 is classified as a pseudogene. CDR3 length equals 15 residues.

Here the CDR3 reads CASSSGSIPEAFF. The CDR3 DNA sequence: TGCGCCAGCAGCTCCGGGTCAATTCCTGAAGCTTTCTTT. V is TRBV5-1 and J is TRBJ1-1; D gene unclear. Germline V gene data show CDR1 as SGHRS and CDR2 as YFSETQ. The CDR3 consists of 13 residues. Trimming removed 3 bases from V and 6 bases from J, with 12 bases in between. Looking up the rest from reference TRBV5-1 and TRBJ1-1 gives the full variable domain: KAGVTQTPRYLIKTRGQQVTLSCSPISGHRSVSWYQQTPGQGLQFLFEYFSETQRNKGNFPGRFSGRQFSNSRSEMNVSTLELGDSALYLCASSSGSIPEAFFGQGTRLTVV.